This T cell receptor beta chain derives from a study of CD8 T cells in Susac syndrome. Study at large: Active disease was present in about six of the sequenced Susac syndrome patients, and remission in about eight.

Study conclusions and caveats: The study acknowledged a relatively small number of individuals in its TCR sequencing and HLA analysis.

An amount of RNA that ranged from roughly 0.5 to 1 ug was reverse transcribed with random hexamers. TCR beta CDR3 was amplified by immunoSEQ covering 54 Vbeta and 13 Jbeta. In TCRdb, the immunoSEQ multiplex PCR reads were re-called with MiXCR into one record per CDR3 protein. The sample holds tens of thousands of distinct CDR3 sequences, roughly 91% seen once. Isolation of CD8+ and CD4+ T cells was performed negatively, whereas enrichment of TEMRA cells was done by FACS. The CDR3 spans 15 residues. Germline CDR1 GTSNPN, CDR2 SVGIG (reference sequence). Trimming cost V 8 bases and J 6 bases; bases outside gene matches: 12. A word on this clonotype: The antigen remains undetermined.

This clonotype originated in a human donor with Susac syndrome. The sequenced sample consisted of CD4+ T cells from PBMCs. The rearrangement joins TRBV30 to TRBJ2-2, with 10 bases lining up with TRBD1. This chain's CDR3 is CARGTGQGRAGELFF. CDR3 bases: TGTGCCCGGGGTACGGGACAGGGGCGCGCCGGGGAGCTGTTTTTT.